The 28 T cell receptor beta chains in this list originate from one sample, sequenced in a study of blood T cell repertoires in COVID-19. Profiled with immunoSEQ multiplex PCR; TCRdb holds only in-frame clones, not every one. Here the sample spans 100,000 to 150,000 clones, more than 80% being singletons. Sequenced input: peripheral blood. Receptors originate from an elderly woman with COVID-19, enrolled during active disease.

As concerns this clone: One junction end disagrees with the germline gene, perhaps due to a read error. The sample contains more than one DNA sequence encoding this CDR3. The chain is built from TRBV11-2 and TRBJ1-1; 7 nucleotides agree with TRBD1. This CDR3 is built from 14 residues. The germline gives CDR1 SGHAT, CDR2 FQNNGV. Here the CDR3 reads CASSRGQLNTEAFF. The CDR3 nucleotides read TGTGCCAGCAGCAGGGGACAGTTGAATACTGAAGCTTTCTTT.

The chain uses TRBV7-2 and TRBJ1-4, with D possibly matching TRBD1 (5 bases). The CDR3 length is 14 residues. V was trimmed by 1 base and J by 8 bases, leaving 11 bases between them. Germline lookup yields CDR1 SGHTA and CDR2 FQGNSA. In DNA, the CDR3 is TGTGCCAGCAGCTTAGGGCAGGGTGGAGAAAAACTGTTTTTT. This encodes CASSLGQGGEKLFF.

This chain joins TRBV5-8 and TRBJ2-1; TRBD2 agrees at 7 bases. V was pared by 7 bases and J by 7 bases, with 20 bases of the junction left unmatched. This CDR3 is built from 17 residues. CDR1 and CDR2 from the germline V gene are SGHTS and YDEGEE. CDR3 bases: TGTGCCAGCTCCGGGGGGACGACGTTAACGTCAGGGAATGAGCAGTTCTTC. It translates to CASSGGTTLTSGNEQFF.

The V and J genes are TRBV3-1 (or the pseudogene TRBV3-2) and TRBJ2-7, with 8 bases aligning to TRBD2. The V segment lost 3 bases and the J segment 6 bases; nucleotides outside the gene matches: 4. The germline CDR1 and CDR2 sequences are LGHDT and YNNKEL (reference sequence). The CDR3 is made up of 13 amino acids. CDR3 protein: CASSQGTSGEQYF. The CDR3 nucleotides read TGTGCCAGCAGCCAGGGGACTAGTGGCGAGCAGTACTTC.

The gene calls are TRBV19 and TRBJ2-2; 12 nucleotides align to TRBD2. With 7 bases clipped from V and 4 bases from J, the junction kept 7 bases outside the gene matches. The CDR3 has 16 amino acids. Per germline, CDR1 LNHDA and CDR2 SQIVND (reference sequence). The CDR3 DNA reads as TGTGCCAGTACCCGACTAGCGGGAGTAAGCACCGGGGAGCTGTTTTTT. It specifies CASTRLAGVSTGELFF.

The V gene is TRBV9, the J gene TRBJ1-4; 7 bases agree with TRBD1. The CDR3 extends over 15 amino acids. Germline CDR1 SGDLS, CDR2 YYNGEE. The junction had 3 bases not matched to a gene; V was cut back by 3 bases and J by 1 base. The CDR3 bases are TGTGCCAGCAGCGGGAGACAGGGAACTAATGAAAAACTGTTTTTT. Translating gives CASSGRQGTNEKLFF.

The chain recombines TRBV3-1 (or the pseudogene TRBV3-2) with TRBJ2-7; possibly TRBD1 for D (7 bases). CDR3 length equals 17 residues. Germline loops: CDR1 LGHDT, CDR2 YNNKEL (reference sequence). The germline V and J ends were trimmed by 1 base and 3 bases, with 19 bases remaining between them. The DNA for the CDR3 is TGTGCCAGCAGCCAAGTATCGGAGGGGGCGATCTTCTACGAGCAGTACTTC. Its protein product is CASSQVSEGAIFYEQYF.

The chain couples TRBV5-1 to TRBJ2-5; D may be TRBD2 (6 bases). CDR3 length: 16 amino acids. CDR1 and CDR2 from the germline V gene are SGHRS and YFSETQ. Deletions cut 0 bases from V and 4 bases from J, with 16 bases between. This CDR3 reads CASSLAGRAGGETQYF. The CDR3 DNA reads TGCGCCAGCAGCTTGGCCGGGCGGGCCGGGGGAGAGACCCAGTACTTC.

V and J are TRBV27 and TRBJ2-7; tentatively, D is TRBD1 (5 bases). The CDR3 contains 13 residues. Germline V CDR1 and CDR2: MNHEY, SMNVEV (reference sequence). Between the trimmed V and J ends, which lost 0 bases and 6 bases, there was a span of 9 bases. The CDR3 loop is CASSLSMGLEQYF. Written as DNA, the CDR3 is TGTGCCAGCAGTTTATCGATGGGGCTCGAGCAGTACTTC.

Here the CDR3 reads CASTGLAGVNEQFF. CDR3 DNA: TGTGCCAGCACCGGACTAGCGGGAGTTAATGAGCAGTTCTTC. The chain uses TRBV27 and TRBJ2-1, with 13 bases lining up with TRBD2. This CDR3 has 14 amino acids. Germline V gene lookup returns CDR1 MNHEY and CDR2 SMNVEV (reference sequence). V gave up 7 bases and J gave up 7 bases; unmatched junction bases: 4.

This clone was counted only a few times. V usage is TRBV28 and J usage is TRBJ1-5; the D is unclear. V was shortened by 2 bases and J by 9 bases, with 14 bases between the two germline ends. The CDR3 length is 14 residues. CDR1 is MDHEN, CDR2 SYDVKM, per germline. The CDR3 coding sequence is TGTGCCAGCAGTTTAGGTGGGCAGTCCGGGCCCCAGCATTTT. Protein product: CASSLGGQSGPQHF. Using reference TRBV28 and TRBJ1-5 for the parts outside the CDR3, the full variable domain is DVKVTQSSRYLVKRTGEKVFLECVQDMDHENMFWYRQDPGLGLRLIYFSYDVKMKEKGDIPEGYSVSREKKERFSLILESASTNQTSMYLCASSLGGQSGPQHFGDGTRLSIL.

The rearrangement links TRBV6-6 to TRBJ1-1; 12 bases match TRBD1. The J segment lost 2 bases and the V segment lost 5 bases, leaving 9 bases of the junction unmatched. The V gene's germline CDR1 is MNHNY and CDR2 SVGAGI (reference sequence). This CDR3 comprises 17 residues. The CDR3 nucleotides are TGTGCCAGCAGTCGCCGGTGGGACAGGGGGCACAACACTGAAGCTTTCTTT. It yields the protein CASSRRWDRGHNTEAFF.

J is TRBJ2-7 and V is TRBV28, with D possibly being TRBD1 (6 bases). Germline V CDR1 and CDR2: MDHEN, SYDVKM. The CDR3 runs to 17 residues. Trimming removed 4 bases from V and 1 base from J, with 20 bases in between. CDR3 sequence: CASSSGMVGQTSYEQYF. CDR3 bases: TGTGCCAGCAGTTCCGGCATGGTTGGACAGACTTCCTACGAGCAGTACTTC. Supplemented by reference TRBV28 and TRBJ2-7, the full variable domain reads DVKVTQSSRYLVKRTGEKVFLECVQDMDHENMFWYRQDPGLGLRLIYFSYDVKMKEKGDIPEGYSVSREKKERFSLILESASTNQTSMYLCASSSGMVGQTSYEQYFGPGTRLTVT.

V and J are TRBV27 and TRBJ1-5; D might be TRBD1 (6 bases). V gave up 5 bases and J gave up 6 bases, with 26 bases separating them. CDR1 MNHEY and CDR2 SMNVEV come from the germline V gene (reference sequence). The CDR3 spans 18 residues. The CDR3: CASSEGAGGPSRGQPQHF. The CDR3 DNA reads TGTGCCAGCAGTGAAGGAGCGGGGGGCCCCTCACGGGGTCAGCCCCAGCATTTT.

This clone has only a few counts. V gene TRBV19 combines with J gene TRBJ1-6; the D gene is possibly TRBD1 (5 bases). V was cut by 6 bases and J by 7 bases, with 10 bases left in between. CDR1 and CDR2 from the germline V gene are LNHDA and SQIVND (reference sequence). This CDR3 has 13 residues. This CDR3 reads CASRDTPNSPLHF. DNA of the CDR3: TGTGCCAGTAGGGACACACCAAATTCACCCCTCCACTTT.

The CDR3 bases are TGTGCCAGTACTCTGTCCGGGACAGTTTATGGCTACACCTTC. Translation: CASTLSGTVYGYTF. The chain employs TRBV19 and TRBJ1-2, with 7 positions matching TRBD1. The ends lost 7 bases at V and 5 bases at J; junction bases unmatched: 10. This CDR3 contains 14 residues. The V gene's germline CDR1 is LNHDA and CDR2 SQIVND (reference sequence). Supplemented by reference TRBV19 and TRBJ1-2, the full variable domain reads DGGITQSPKYLFRKEGQNVTLSCEQNLNHDAMYWYRQDPGQGLRLIYYSQIVNDFQKGDIAEGYSVSREKKESFPLTVTSAQKNPTAFYLCASTLSGTVYGYTFGSGTRLTVV.

The J gene is TRBJ2-2, the V gene TRBV2, with TRBD2 identical over 14 bases. V was clipped by 8 bases and J by 1 base; unmatched bases: 3. Germline assignment: CDR1 SNHLY and CDR2 FYNNEI. This CDR3 has 16 amino acids. CDR3 sequence: CASRGLAGGNTGELFF. The CDR3 DNA reads as TGTGCCAGCCGAGGACTAGCGGGAGGGAACACCGGGGAGCTGTTTTTT.

In regard to this clone: Mismatch with germline at one junction end may stem from a read error. The V and J genes are TRBV6-5 and TRBJ1-3; D gene unclear. This CDR3 comprises 15 residues. Germline V gene sequence: CDR1 MNHEY, CDR2 SVGAGI. DNA for the CDR3: TGTGCCAGCAGTGACTCACGGCGGCCTGGAAACACCATATATTTT. Translation gives CASSDSRRPGNTIYF.

The V gene is TRBV6-2 or TRBV6-3, the J gene TRBJ1-1; 7 bases fit TRBD1. Trimming took 4 bases from V and 2 from J; bases not matched to a gene: 7. The V gene's germline CDR1 is MNHEY and CDR2 SVGEGT. This CDR3 comprises 15 residues. The DNA of the CDR3 is TGTGCCAGCAGTTCACAGGGGTTGATTAACACTGAAGCTTTCTTT. It yields the protein CASSSQGLINTEAFF.

The chain is built from TRBV6-5 and TRBJ2-7; 7 bases fit TRBD1. The CDR3 loop spans 14 amino acids. With 2 bases clipped from V and 4 bases from J, the junction kept 5 bases outside the gene matches. The germline CDR1 and CDR2 sequences are MNHEY and SVGAGI. The CDR3 reads CASSYRGQKYEQYF. The CDR3 DNA sequence: TGTGCCAGCAGTTACCGGGGACAGAAATACGAGCAGTACTTC.

This chain connects TRBV3-1 (or the pseudogene TRBV3-2) to TRBJ1-1; no definite D call. Germline CDR1 and CDR2: LGHDT and YNNKEL (reference sequence). V lost 3 bases to trimming and J lost 4 bases, with 9 bases between them. The CDR3 spans 13 residues. CDR3 in amino acids: CASSHGVGTEAFF. The CDR3 nucleotides are TGTGCCAGCAGCCACGGGGTGGGCACTGAAGCTTTCTTT.

This clone was seen only once. The CDR3 DNA sequence: TGCAGCGTTGTCGGGGGTGGCTACACCTTC. Translating it yields CSVVGGGYTF. This rearrangement joins TRBV29-1 to TRBJ1-2; D is perhaps TRBD1 (5 bases). This CDR3 has 10 residues. V was shortened by 4 bases and J by 7 bases, with 7 bases between the two germline ends. The germline V gene encodes CDR1 SQVTM and CDR2 ANQGSEA.

V is TRBV7-9 and J is TRBJ2-1, with D possibly being TRBD2 (5 bases). Between the trimmed V and J ends, which lost 5 bases and 8 bases, there was a span of 16 bases. The germline gives CDR1 SEHNR, CDR2 FQNEAQ (reference sequence). The CDR3 sequence is 14 residues long. DNA of the CDR3: TGTGCCAGCAGCCCGGGGATAATCTGGGATGAGCAGTTCTTC. Translated: CASSPGIIWDEQFF.

CDR3 DNA sequence: TGTGCCAGCAGTTTGGGCAGCTATAATTCACCCCTCCACTTT. It codes for CASSLGSYNSPLHF. The rearrangement joins TRBV28 to TRBJ1-6; D is unclear. The germline V gene encodes CDR1 MDHEN and CDR2 SYDVKM. This CDR3 comprises 14 residues. V was shortened by 3 bases and J by 3 bases, with 6 bases between the two germline ends.

The CDR3 spells CASSSSGSRTGELFF. The CDR3 nucleotides read TGTGCCAGCAGTTCCAGCGGGAGTCGTACCGGGGAGCTGTTTTTT. This sequence joins TRBV27 and TRBJ2-2, with 8 bases lining up with TRBD2. J lost 5 bases, V lost 4 bases, and 6 bases had no gene match. This CDR3 contains 15 residues. CDR1 is MNHEY and CDR2 is SMNVEV in the germline V gene (reference sequence).

The rearrangement links TRBV28 to TRBJ2-3, with TRBD2 matching over 8 bases. Per germline, CDR1 MDHEN and CDR2 SYDVKM. V shed 6 bases, J shed 3 bases, and the junction held 11 bases outside the gene matches. The CDR3 extends over 16 amino acids. The CDR3 nucleotides are TGTGCCAGCAGGTCACGGCGTCTAGCGGGTACAGATACGCAGTATTTT. Its protein is CASRSRRLAGTDTQYF.

This clone was seen a few times. V usage is TRBV10-3 and J usage is TRBJ1-1; the D gene is possibly TRBD1 (5 bases). V lost 6 bases and J lost 1, with 12 bases in between. The CDR3 is made up of 14 amino acids. CDR1 is ENHRY and CDR2 is SYGVKD in the germline V gene. The CDR3: CAIRRGAGNTEAFF. In nucleotides, the CDR3 is TGTGCCATCAGAAGGGGCGCTGGGAACACTGAAGCTTTCTTT.

The V and J genes are TRBV4-2 and TRBJ2-7; 7 bases agree with TRBD1. Unmatched junction bases numbered 7, after V lost 1 base and J lost 4 bases. Looked up from germline, CDR1 is LGHNA and CDR2 is YNFKEQ. The CDR3 is 15 amino acids. The CDR3 DNA sequence: TGTGCCAGCAGCCAAGTGGGGACAGAACAATACGAGCAGTACTTC. This codes for CASSQVGTEQYEQYF.